The rows below give T cell receptor beta chains drawn from one sample of a study of blood T cell repertoires in COVID-19. Only in-frame clones appear in the TCRdb table, and some are missing; sequencing was by immunoSEQ multiplex PCR. The sample includes over 350,000 clones, about 88% of them seen just once. The sample comprised PBMCs or T cells enriched from blood (not recorded which). The receptors originated from a woman aged 18-29 years who had recovered from COVID-19. Each CDR3 is given with its conserved first and last residue. The D gene is left open where the match is weak. The size field is filled for only some rows; it gives once, few, many or a size class.

clone_size: .; cdr3_length: 11; j_call: TRBJ1-2; v_call: TRBV6-5; d_call: .; cdr3_aa: CASRNRVGYTF; cdr3_nt: TGTGCCAGCAGGAACAGGGTTGGCTACACCTTC
clone_size: .; cdr3_length: 14; j_call: TRBJ1-1; v_call: TRBV6-6; d_call: TRBD1; cdr3_aa: CASSEGAGDTEAFF; cdr3_nt: TGTGCCAGCAGTGAGGGGGCCGGAGACACTGAAGCTTTCTTT
clone_size: .; cdr3_length: 15; j_call: TRBJ2-7; v_call: TRBV6-5; d_call: .; cdr3_aa: CASGPEPHSRAEQYF; cdr3_nt: TGTGCCAGCGGACCCGAGCCCCATTCCAGGGCCGAGCAGTACTTC
clone_size: .; cdr3_length: 15; j_call: TRBJ1-2; v_call: TRBV5-5; d_call: TRBD1; cdr3_aa: CASSLTGTGNYGYTF; cdr3_nt: TGTGCCAGCAGCTTAACCGGGACAGGAAACTATGGCTACACCTTC
clone_size: .; cdr3_length: 12; j_call: TRBJ2-1; v_call: TRBV7-2; d_call: TRBD2; cdr3_aa: CASGRAYNEQFF; cdr3_nt: TGTGCCAGCGGGAGGGCCTACAATGAGCAGTTCTTC
clone_size: .; cdr3_length: 14; j_call: TRBJ2-7; v_call: TRBV7-2; d_call: .; cdr3_aa: CASSGTGEAYEQYF; cdr3_nt: TGTGCCAGCAGCGGAACCGGGGAGGCCTACGAGCAGTACTTC
clone_size: .; cdr3_length: 15; j_call: TRBJ2-1; v_call: TRBV5-1; d_call: TRBD1; cdr3_aa: CASSLDSGGYNEQFF; cdr3_nt: TGCGCCAGCAGCTTGGATTCAGGGGGCTACAATGAGCAGTTCTTC
clone_size: .; cdr3_length: 14; j_call: TRBJ1-3; v_call: TRBV5-1; d_call: .; cdr3_aa: CASSAAGTGNTIYF; cdr3_nt: TGCGCCAGCAGCGCCGCAGGGACTGGAAACACCATATATTTT
clone_size: few; cdr3_length: 16; j_call: TRBJ1-2; v_call: TRBV6-1; d_call: TRBD1; cdr3_aa: CASSEDPGQGASGYTF; cdr3_nt: TGTGCCAGCAGTGAGGACCCGGGACAGGGGGCTTCTGGCTACACCTTC
clone_size: .; cdr3_length: 15; j_call: TRBJ2-1; v_call: TRBV2; d_call: TRBD2; cdr3_aa: CASSELAGVPNEQFF; cdr3_nt: TGTGCCAGCAGCGAACTAGCGGGGGTCCCCAATGAGCAGTTCTTC
clone_size: once; cdr3_length: 16; j_call: TRBJ2-1; v_call: TRBV2; d_call: TRBD2; cdr3_aa: CASSRTGTSPYNEQFF; cdr3_nt: TGTGCCAGCAGCCGAACCGGGACTAGCCCCTACAATGAGCAGTTCTTC
clone_size: .; cdr3_length: 11; j_call: TRBJ2-5; v_call: TRBV20-1; d_call: .; cdr3_aa: CSARLLETQYF; cdr3_nt: TGCAGTGCTAGACTCCTGGAGACCCAGTACTTC
clone_size: .; cdr3_length: 15; j_call: TRBJ1-2; v_call: TRBV2; d_call: .; cdr3_aa: CASSETNRPNYGYTF; cdr3_nt: TGTGCCAGCAGTGAAACAAACAGGCCTAACTATGGCTACACCTTC
clone_size: .; cdr3_length: 13; j_call: TRBJ2-7; v_call: TRBV14; d_call: .; cdr3_aa: CASSHLYSYEQYF; cdr3_nt: TGTGCCAGCAGCCATCTGTACTCCTACGAGCAGTACTTC
clone_size: .; cdr3_length: 16; j_call: TRBJ2-5; v_call: TRBV5-4; d_call: .; cdr3_aa: CASSLTSSVYHQSQYF; cdr3_nt: TGTGCCAGCAGCTTGACAAGTAGCGTTTATCATCAGTCCCAGTACTTC
clone_size: .; cdr3_length: 14; j_call: TRBJ1-2; v_call: TRBV7-2; d_call: .; cdr3_aa: CASSPPQGKYGYTF; cdr3_nt: TGTGCCAGCAGCCCACCACAGGGAAAGTATGGCTACACCTTC
clone_size: .; cdr3_length: 13; j_call: TRBJ2-1; v_call: TRBV19; d_call: TRBD2; cdr3_aa: CASSSGGYNEQFF; cdr3_nt: TGTGCCAGTAGTAGCGGGGGATACAATGAGCAGTTCTTC
clone_size: .; cdr3_length: 15; j_call: TRBJ1-6; v_call: TRBV6-5; d_call: .; cdr3_aa: CAAGEDMNYNSPLHF; cdr3_nt: TGTGCCGCAGGGGAAGATATGAATTATAATTCACCCCTCCACTTT
clone_size: .; cdr3_length: 11; j_call: TRBJ2-3; v_call: TRBV10-3; d_call: .; cdr3_aa: CAIGETDTQYF; cdr3_nt: TGTGCCATAGGGGAAACAGATACGCAGTATTTT
clone_size: .; cdr3_length: 12; j_call: TRBJ2-7; v_call: TRBV30; d_call: .; cdr3_aa: CAWSKTGYEQYF; cdr3_nt: TGTGCCTGGAGTAAGACTGGCTACGAGCAGTACTTC
clone_size: .; cdr3_length: 15; j_call: TRBJ2-1; v_call: TRBV6-6; d_call: TRBD2; cdr3_aa: CASSYKTSGDYEQFF; cdr3_nt: TGTGCCAGCAGTTACAAGACTAGCGGGGACTATGAGCAGTTCTTC
clone_size: .; cdr3_length: 15; j_call: TRBJ1-1; v_call: TRBV11-2; d_call: TRBD1; cdr3_aa: CASSTQTGDFAEAFF; cdr3_nt: TGTGCCAGCAGCACGCAAACAGGGGATTTCGCTGAAGCTTTCTTT
clone_size: .; cdr3_length: 13; j_call: TRBJ1-2; v_call: TRBV2; d_call: TRBD1; cdr3_aa: CASGQGRSYGYTF; cdr3_nt: TGTGCCAGCGGACAGGGCCGGAGCTATGGCTACACCTTC
clone_size: .; cdr3_length: 16; j_call: TRBJ2-1; v_call: TRBV5-1; d_call: TRBD2; cdr3_aa: CASSLGRSGGADEQFF; cdr3_nt: TGCGCCAGCAGCTTGGGGCGTAGCGGGGGGGCGGATGAGCAGTTCTTC
clone_size: .; cdr3_length: 15; j_call: TRBJ2-5; v_call: TRBV29-1; d_call: TRBD2; cdr3_aa: CSVPPPGGSQETQYF; cdr3_nt: TGCAGCGTTCCCCCCCCCGGCGGGAGCCAAGAGACCCAGTACTTC
clone_size: .; cdr3_length: 16; j_call: TRBJ2-2; v_call: TRBV18; d_call: TRBD2; cdr3_aa: CASFTLGLAHTGELFF; cdr3_nt: TGTGCCAGTTTCACCCTGGGACTAGCGCACACCGGGGAGCTGTTTTTT
clone_size: once; cdr3_length: 13; j_call: TRBJ1-1; v_call: TRBV11-3; d_call: TRBD1; cdr3_aa: CASSGQGAGEAFF; cdr3_nt: TGTGCCAGCAGCGGACAGGGGGCGGGTGAAGCTTTCTTT
clone_size: .; cdr3_length: 16; j_call: TRBJ2-1; v_call: TRBV7-2; d_call: .; cdr3_aa: CASSWKRGVTYNEQFF; cdr3_nt: TGTGCCAGCAGCTGGAAAAGGGGTGTTACTTACAATGAGCAGTTCTTC
clone_size: .; cdr3_length: 14; j_call: TRBJ2-1; v_call: TRBV3-1/TRBV3-2; d_call: TRBD2; cdr3_aa: CASSQNNGLAEQFF; cdr3_nt: TGTGCCAGCAGCCAAAACAACGGACTAGCGGAGCAGTTCTTC
clone_size: .; cdr3_length: 15; j_call: TRBJ1-6; v_call: TRBV20-1; d_call: TRBD1; cdr3_aa: CSAIEGGGFSSPLHF; cdr3_nt: TGCAGTGCTATTGAAGGGGGCGGCTTTTCTTCACCCCTCCACTTT
clone_size: .; cdr3_length: 16; j_call: TRBJ2-7; v_call: TRBV19; d_call: TRBD2; cdr3_aa: CASSHEPGLIHLEQYF; cdr3_nt: TGTGCCAGTAGTCACGAACCGGGACTAATCCACCTCGAGCAGTACTTC
clone_size: .; cdr3_length: 12; j_call: TRBJ2-7; v_call: TRBV2; d_call: TRBD2; cdr3_aa: CASRRGGYEQYF; cdr3_nt: TGTGCCAGCAGGCGGGGGGGCTACGAGCAGTACTTC